This T cell receptor beta chain was identified during a study of cytomegalovirus exposure and HLA in healthy donors. Study observations and caveats: Generally TCR sequences proved uncommon, though certain public TCRs appeared in numerous donors. The listing of approximately 160 TCR beta chains classed them as cytomegalovirus-associated. Specificity for CMV antigens was confirmed in vitro for three of the CMV-associated chains.

TCRdb keeps only in-frame clones here, not all; method: immunoSEQ multiplex PCR. The sample records 200,000 to 300,000 clones, over 75% being singletons. In germline, CDR1 is SGHAT, CDR2 FQNNGV. The V and J ends lost 2 bases and 8 bases respectively, with 18 bases between them. The CDR3 runs 16 residues. Of note for this clone: What it binds is unknown.

The source of this sequence is a man aged 18 to 35 in good health and CMV-seropositive. The sample taken for sequencing was PBMCs. The chain links TRBV11-2 to TRBJ1-4, with D possibly TRBD1 on 5 matching bases. The CDR3 region is CASSLYSFGAGEKLFF. The CDR3 bases are TGTGCCAGCAGCTTATATTCGTTTGGGGCAGGGGAAAAACTGTTTTTT.